A single T cell receptor beta chain is shown here with its context. No cognate antigen has been identified for it. Per-base qualities were not stored, and no clone one base away is much larger. The data were obtained in a study of T cell clones after liver transplantation (dated by TCRdb to between 2018 and 2021). Regarding the study in general: Samples were obtained from ITN030ST, a randomized trial in which withdrawal of immunosuppression was attempted within 2 years of liver transplantation. Donor-reactive T cell clones were identified by TCRbeta sequencing after a pre-transplant mixed lymphocyte reaction and then tracked in post-transplant blood. Third party-reactive TCRbeta sequences were also identified from pre-transplant MLRs to serve as an antigen-independent comparator for donor-reactive sequences. Of the eight recipients, a few were HCV-positive, while the remaining recipients had been transplanted for non-autoimmune, non-viral indications. Until randomization at 12-24 months post-transplant, subjects were given standard immunosuppression, with no induction therapy. Tolerance was defined as complete immunosuppression withdrawal for at least one year with no rise in liver enzymes beyond twice the upper limit of normal. Blood samples were collected pre-transplant, pre-randomization before withdrawal, and post-randomization after either full withdrawal or failed withdrawal. Of the 8 liver transplant recipients making up the studied cohort, 3 were classified as tolerant and 5 as non-tolerant. Overall results and qualifications from the work: Circulating donor-reactive CD4 TCRbeta sequences fell significantly post-transplant in most of the 8 subjects, irrespective of tolerance or HCV status. Since no allograft tissue specimens were available, donor-reactive T cells may have migrated into the graft instead of being deleted. Conclusions were preliminary, limited by small, heterogeneous patient numbers and non-standardized post-transplant time points. When repertoire turnover was accounted for, significantly reduced detection of donor-reactive sequences was found in 7 of 8 subjects for CD4 and in 8 of 8 subjects for CD8. In a couple of subjects, low numbers of available donor cells limited the measurable donor-reactive repertoire. Donor-reactive sequences decreased more than third party-reactive sequences, which suggests partial antigen-specific deletion that was not related to withdrawal success.

The germline V gene sets CDR1 to MNHGY and CDR2 to SAAAGT. The trim is 6 bases for V and 3 bases for J, with a gap of 12 bases between the germline ends. The CDR3 runs 13 amino acids, cysteine and phenylalanine included. Of the read, only the CDR3 DNA is kept; its 39 bases are in frame from base 1. Read against the paper, the sample's time point label means: pre-transplant. Unstimulated PBMCs, after thawing, were stained for CD3, CD4 and CD8 and then FACS-sorted into CD3+CD4+ and CD3+CD8+ populations. All 8 studied subjects were randomized to immunosuppression withdrawal. The Qiagen DNeasy Blood and Tissue Kit was used for genomic DNA isolation. High-throughput TCRbeta CDR3 sequencing of frozen genomic DNA was performed by immunoSEQ, including PCR amplification, mapping, bias correction and internal controls. The paper's processing steps were these. Only productive rearrangements were retained, with each unique TCRbeta sequence defined by its CDR3 nucleotide sequence together with its V and J gene. For classification of a sequence as donor-reactive, at least 5-fold expansion in CFSE-low cells relative to unstimulated pre-transplant cells and a frequency of at least 0.01% were required. Per-subject minimum frequency thresholds, based on the lowest-template unstimulated sample, ensured at least 90% detection power. Jensen-Shannon divergence between the top 1000 TCRbeta sequences post- versus pre-transplant served as the measure of repertoire turnover. Two-sided Fisher's exact tests were used to test for changes in how often donor-reactive sequences were detected. TCRdb retrieved this table from immuneACCESS and kept in-frame rearrangements only. Not all clones are present; in checked studies, unresolved V genes account for under half, and no reason is known for the remainder. The D gene and trimming were derived from the DNA, and the V and J assignments and clone size from that table. This sample comprises around 15,000 clones, around 90% of them detected only once. The biggest ten clones account for nearly 50% of the sample.

The rearrangement combines TRBV6-8 with TRBJ2-7; the D match is possibly TRBD1 or TRBD2, with 6 bases aligned in each. This material consisted of CD8+ T cells from blood, taken before liver transplant. This clonotype was obtained from a human donor who received a liver transplant. The CDR3 reads CASRGGTHYEQYF. At the DNA level, the sequence is TGTGCCAGCAGAGGGGGGACTCACTACGAGCAGTACTTC.